This T cell receptor (beta chain) was retrieved from a study of shared clonotypes between healthy human individuals. Study context: Ranging from 18 to 49 in age, donors were two women and three men.

Naive CD8 cells lacked CD45RO, underwent positive selection for CCR7 and left out terminally differentiated effector memory CD45RA+ cells. The donors, healthy adults who were HIV-negative, had experienced no recent acute infections or vaccinations. The germline CDR1 and CDR2 sequences are MGHRA and YSYEKL. This CDR3 has 13 residues. V lost 1 base, J lost 3 bases, and 6 bases lay in between. Some clones are missing from TCRdb's copy, which holds only in-frame ones; the method was immunoSEQ multiplex PCR. Found here are millions of clones, approximately 94% of them singletons; the top ten hold roughly 1%.

The V call is TRBV4-1, the J call TRBJ1-1; D is uncertain. The source is a man aged 18-30 years in good health. Input material: naive CD8+ T cells sorted from blood. The CDR3 loop is CASSQGWHTEAFF. The CDR3, as DNA: TGCGCCAGCAGCCAAGGCTGGCACACTGAAGCTTTCTTT.